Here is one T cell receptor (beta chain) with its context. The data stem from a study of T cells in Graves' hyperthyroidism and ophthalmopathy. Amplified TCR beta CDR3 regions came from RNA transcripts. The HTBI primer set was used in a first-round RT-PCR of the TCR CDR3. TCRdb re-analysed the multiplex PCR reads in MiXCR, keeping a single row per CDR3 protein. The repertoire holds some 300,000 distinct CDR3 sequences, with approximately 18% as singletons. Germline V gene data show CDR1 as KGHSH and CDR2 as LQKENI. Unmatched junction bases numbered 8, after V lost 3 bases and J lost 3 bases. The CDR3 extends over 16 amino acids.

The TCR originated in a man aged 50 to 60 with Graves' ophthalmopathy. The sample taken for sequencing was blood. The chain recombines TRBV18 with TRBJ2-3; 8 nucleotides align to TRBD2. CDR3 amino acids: CASSPSSGSTTDTQYF. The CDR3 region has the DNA TGTGCCAGCTCACCCTCGAGCGGGAGTACTACAGATACGCAGTATTTT.